This is a list of T cell receptor beta chains from one sample in a study of blood T cell repertoires in COVID-19. Generated by immunoSEQ multiplex PCR, the TCRdb table keeps only in-frame clones and is missing some. The sample records around 270,000 clones, roughly 91% being singletons. The source material was peripheral blood. The receptors were sampled from a man between 35 and 55 years old with acute or convalescent COVID-19. Each CDR3 is given with its conserved first and last residue. D genes are given only for firm matches. Size is omitted from some rows. Given values are once, few, many or a class for expanded clones.

>.|TRBJ1-1|.|TRBV28
CASLPGGMAEAFF
TGTGCCAGCCTGCCCGGGGGGATGGCTGAAGCTTTCTTT
>TRBD2|TRBJ2-7|.|TRBV5-5
CASSFVEAGAYEQYF
TGTGCCAGCAGCTTCGTTGAAGCGGGGGCCTACGAGCAGTACTTC
>TRBD1|TRBJ1-2|.|TRBV12-3/TRBV12-4
CASSRDRAEHTF
TGTGCCAGCAGTAGGGACAGGGCGGAACACACCTTC
>.|TRBJ2-1|.|TRBV25-1
CASSDGAGYRNEQFF
TGTGCCAGCAGTGATGGGGCAGGGTATCGGAATGAGCAGTTCTTC
>TRBD1|TRBJ1-2|.|TRBV5-1
CASSPRGIYGYTF
TGCGCCAGCAGCCCCAGGGGGATCTATGGCTACACCTTC
>TRBD1|TRBJ2-2|.|TRBV14
CASSPRQGDSGELFF
TGTGCCAGCAGCCCACGACAGGGGGATAGCGGGGAGCTGTTTTTT
>.|TRBJ1-5|.|TRBV19
CASSSTGRGNQPQHF
TGTGCCAGTAGTTCAACAGGGAGAGGCAATCAGCCCCAGCATTTT
>.|TRBJ1-2|.|TRBV5-1
CASSLAGKGYTF
TGCGCCAGCAGCTTGGCGGGTAAGGGCTACACCTTC
>.|TRBJ1-3|few|TRBV6-6
CASSLDRGPGNTIYF
TGTGCCAGCAGCTTGGACCGGGGTCCTGGAAACACCATATATTTT
>.|TRBJ1-2|.|TRBV18
CASSPPTGEYGYTF
TGTGCCAGCTCACCTCCGACAGGAGAGTATGGCTACACCTTC
>.|TRBJ1-2|.|TRBV7-3
CASSPRGGDGYTF
TGTGCCAGCAGCCCAAGGGGTGGGGATGGCTACACCTTC
>.|TRBJ1-1|.|TRBV6-6
CASSTTDIRGTEAFF
TGTGCCAGCAGCACAACAGACATCAGGGGCACTGAAGCTTTCTTT
>TRBD2|TRBJ2-7|once|TRBV3-1/TRBV3-2
CASSQGGGGASYEQYF
TGTGCCAGCAGCCAAGGGGGCGGGGGGGCCTCCTACGAGCAGTACTTC
>.|TRBJ2-1|.|TRBV7-2
CASSLAWSSYNEQFF
TGTGCCAGCAGCTTAGCGTGGAGCTCCTACAATGAGCAGTTCTTC
>TRBD1|TRBJ1-1|.|TRBV10-3
CAISDPGTANTEAFF
TGTGCCATCAGTGACCCCGGGACAGCAAACACTGAAGCTTTCTTT
>.|TRBJ1-2|.|TRBV19
CASSAWQGGYGYTF
TGTGCCAGTAGTGCCTGGCAGGGTGGCTATGGCTACACCTTC